The TCR beta chain under discussion was sequenced for a study of spatial heterogeneity in lung cancer. Study-level information: For tumor regions, TCR transcript counts showed a strong correlation with a T cell module score derived from matched bulk RNA-seq. Study-level findings and limits: The study found that expanded intratumoral alpha and beta TCR counts tracked tumor mutation counts. The study estimated around 7.2% alpha and more than 11% beta chain coverage of tumor T cells.

Time point noted: sample taken at primary tumor resection. Unsorted samples of tumor, nontumor lung or frozen PBMC had their whole RNA sequenced. This clonotype has at least ten counts. Antigen: not known. Germline V lookup: CDR1 MNHEY, CDR2 SVGEGT. This CDR3 comprises 14 residues. V dropped 6 bases and J dropped 4 bases, with 16 bases sitting between them. TCRdb called the 5' RACE reads again in MiXCR, with one record for every CDR3 protein. Of 100,000 or so distinct CDR3 sequences listed, about 4.4% are singletons. The receptor's source is a male donor with early-stage non-small cell lung cancer. The chain uses TRBV6-2 or TRBV6-3 and TRBJ2-7; tentative D call: TRBD1 (5 bases). Sequenced here: lung tumor tissue, sampled at surgery. The CDR3 nucleotides read TGTGCCAGCAGCACCTGGACGAAGGGGTACGAGCAGTACTTC. It codes for CASSTWTKGYEQYF.